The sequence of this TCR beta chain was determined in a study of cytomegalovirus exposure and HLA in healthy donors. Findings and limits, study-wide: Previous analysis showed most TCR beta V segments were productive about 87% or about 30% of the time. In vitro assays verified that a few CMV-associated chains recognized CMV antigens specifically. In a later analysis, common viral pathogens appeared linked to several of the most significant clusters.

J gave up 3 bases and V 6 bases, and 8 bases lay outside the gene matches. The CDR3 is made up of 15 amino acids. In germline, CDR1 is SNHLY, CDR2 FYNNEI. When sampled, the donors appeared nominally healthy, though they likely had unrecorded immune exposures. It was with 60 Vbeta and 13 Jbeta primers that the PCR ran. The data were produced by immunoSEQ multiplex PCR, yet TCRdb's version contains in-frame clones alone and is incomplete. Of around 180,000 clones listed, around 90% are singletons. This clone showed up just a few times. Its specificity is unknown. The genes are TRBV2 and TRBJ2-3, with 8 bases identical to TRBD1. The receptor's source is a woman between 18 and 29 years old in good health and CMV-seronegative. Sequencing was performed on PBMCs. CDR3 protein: CASRGTGGVTDTQYF. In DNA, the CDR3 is TGTGCCAGCAGAGGGACAGGAGGGGTTACAGATACGCAGTATTTT. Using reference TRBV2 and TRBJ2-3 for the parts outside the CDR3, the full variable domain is EPEVTQTPSHQVTQMGQEVILRCVPISNHLYFYWYRQILGQKVEFLVSFYNNEISEKSEIFDDQFSVERPDGSNFTLKIRSTKLEDSAMYFCASRGTGGVTDTQYFGPGTRLTVL.